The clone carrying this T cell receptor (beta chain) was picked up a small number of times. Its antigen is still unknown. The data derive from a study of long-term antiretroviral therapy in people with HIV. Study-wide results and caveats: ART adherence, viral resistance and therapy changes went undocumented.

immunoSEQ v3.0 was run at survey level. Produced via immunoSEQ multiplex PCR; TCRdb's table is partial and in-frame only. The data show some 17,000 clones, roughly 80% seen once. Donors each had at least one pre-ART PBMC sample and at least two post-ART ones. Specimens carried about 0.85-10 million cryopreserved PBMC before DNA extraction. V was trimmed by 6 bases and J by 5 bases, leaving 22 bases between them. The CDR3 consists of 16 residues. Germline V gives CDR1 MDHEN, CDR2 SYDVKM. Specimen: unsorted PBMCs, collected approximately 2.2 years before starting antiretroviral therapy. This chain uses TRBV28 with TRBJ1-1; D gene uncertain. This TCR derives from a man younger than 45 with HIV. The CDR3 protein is CASSLTGPAYGTEAFF. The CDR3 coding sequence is TGTGCCAGCAGCCTTACCGGGCCAGCCTACGGTACTGAAGCTTTCTTT.